Below are 26 T cell receptor beta chains sequenced from a single sample in a study of blood T cell repertoires in COVID-19. The table came from immunoSEQ multiplex PCR; TCRdb's copy has only in-frame clones and leaves some out. Among about 98,000 clones, approximately 86% were seen once, and the ten largest hold more than 4.5%. The specimen was peripheral blood. Receptor source: a woman between 45 and 60 years old with COVID-19, enrolled during active disease.

V gene TRBV30 combines with J gene TRBJ2-3; TRBD2 matches 9 bases. The length of the CDR3 is 13 residues. Losses at the gene ends were 8 bases for V and 6 bases for J; bases not matched to a gene: 9. Germline CDR1 and CDR2: GTSNPN and SVGIG (reference sequence). CDR3 DNA sequence: TGTGCCGGCAGACTAGCGGTGCGGGATACGCAGTATTTT. Encoded protein: CAGRLAVRDTQYF.

This clone has just one count. One junction end does not reproduce the germline sequence, and a read error may be involved. The rearrangement links TRBV7-9 to TRBJ2-3, with D possibly being TRBD2 (5 bases). The CDR3 length is 13 residues. The germline gives CDR1 SEHNR, CDR2 FQNEAQ (reference sequence). CDR3 in DNA: TGTGCCAACAGCAGGACTAGCACAGATACGCAGTATTTT. It codes for CANSRTSTDTQYF.

This clone was detected only a few times. The rearrangement uses TRBV6-4 and TRBJ2-3; 15 bases are shared with TRBD2. Unmatched junction bases numbered 3, after V lost 0 bases and J lost 5 bases. Germline CDR1 and CDR2: MRHNA and SNTAGT. This CDR3 spans 17 amino acids. CDR3 loop: CASSDSRTSGGVDTQYF. CDR3 sequence (DNA): TGTGCCAGCAGTGACTCCCGGACTAGCGGGGGGGTAGATACGCAGTATTTT.

This chain connects TRBV19 to TRBJ1-2, with D unresolved. Trimming shortened V by 3 bases and J by 4 bases, and 6 bases separated the two germline ends. This CDR3 spans 12 amino acids. Germline CDR1 and CDR2: LNHDA and SQIVND (reference sequence). The CDR3 spells CASSISSYGYTF. CDR3 coding DNA: TGTGCCAGTAGTATTTCTTCCTATGGCTACACCTTC.

The rearrangement links TRBV30 to TRBJ2-2; TRBD1 matches 8 bases. V lost 2 bases and J lost 4; bases outside the gene matches: 6. The CDR3 totals 15 residues. The V gene's germline CDR1 is GTSNPN and CDR2 SVGIG (reference sequence). DNA for the CDR3: TGTGCCTGGAGTAGTTGGACAGGGTCCACCGGGGAGCTGTTTTTT. The encoded protein is CAWSSWTGSTGELFF. Full variable domain (outside the CDR3, taken from reference TRBV30 and TRBJ2-2): SQTIHQWPATLVQPVGSPLSLECTVEGTSNPNLYWYRQAAGRGLQLLFYSVGIGQISSEVPQNLSASRPQDRQFILSSKKLLLSDSGFYLCAWSSWTGSTGELFFGEGSRLTVL.

The sample holds a few counts of this clone. The chain employs TRBV10-1 and TRBJ1-2; D gene unclear. Trimming pared 9 bases from V and 2 bases from J, leaving 10 bases between. The germline gives CDR1 WNHNN, CDR2 SYGVQD (reference sequence). There are 12 residues in the CDR3. CDR3: CARPSENYGYTF. In DNA form, the CDR3 reads TGCGCCAGACCGTCGGAGAACTATGGCTACACCTTC.

The chain employs TRBV6-6 and TRBJ2-7, with 7 bases lining up with TRBD1. The J segment lost 5 bases and the V segment lost 4 bases, leaving 5 bases of the junction unmatched. The CDR3 sequence is 13 residues long. CDR1 and CDR2 from the germline V gene are MNHNY and SVGAGI (reference sequence). The CDR3 region has the DNA TGTGCCAGCAGTTCAGACAGGGCCGACGAGCAGTACTTC. Translating it yields CASSSDRADEQYF.

The chain employs TRBV27 and TRBJ1-2; 10 bases are shared with TRBD1. Per the germline V gene, CDR1 is MNHEY and CDR2 is SMNVEV (reference sequence). The J segment lost 6 bases and the V segment lost 6 bases, leaving 16 bases of the junction unmatched. The CDR3 extends over 17 amino acids. As DNA, the CDR3 is TGTGCCAGCAGCTCCCCCTCCGCCGGGACAGGGGAGGATGGCTACACCTTC. Translating gives CASSSPSAGTGEDGYTF.

This clone was seen once. The rearrangement uses TRBV5-4 and TRBJ1-6; D unresolved. Germline values: CDR1 SGHNT, CDR2 YYREEE (reference sequence). With 1 base removed from V and 3 bases from J, the gap between germline ends came to 11 bases. This CDR3 region has 16 residues. The CDR3 sequence: CASSLREGYYNSPLHF. CDR3 DNA sequence: TGTGCCAGCAGCTTGCGTGAGGGATACTATAATTCACCCCTCCACTTT.

In this sample, this clone turned up a few times. This sequence joins TRBV30 and TRBJ2-7, with 8 bases lining up with TRBD1. Unmatched junction bases numbered 6, after V lost 0 bases and J lost 2 bases. There are 15 residues in the CDR3. The germline gives CDR1 GTSNPN, CDR2 SVGIG (reference sequence). CDR3 amino acids: CAWSVIRDRPYEQYF. The CDR3, as DNA: TGTGCCTGGAGTGTTATTCGGGACAGGCCCTACGAGCAGTACTTC.

The chain employs TRBV2 and TRBJ2-1; possible D gene TRBD2, 5 bases. From germline, CDR1 is SNHLY and CDR2 FYNNEI. With 6 bases removed from V and 10 bases from J, the gap between germline ends came to 16 bases. This CDR3 is built from 13 residues. The chain's CDR3 is CASSAEGAHEQFF. Written as DNA, the CDR3 is TGTGCCAGCAGCGCTGAGGGCGCTCACGAGCAGTTCTTC.

The CDR3 spells CASSSNRHVSGANVLTF. Here the CDR3 DNA reads TGTGCCAGCAGTTCCAACCGACACGTCTCTGGGGCCAACGTCCTGACTTTC. V is TRBV28 and J is TRBJ2-6; D unclear. Germline lookup yields CDR1 MDHEN and CDR2 SYDVKM. The V and J ends lost 4 bases and 0 bases respectively, with 13 bases between them. The CDR3 runs to 17 residues.

The chain uses TRBV5-5 and TRBJ2-7; TRBD2 might be the D (6 bases). V was cut by 5 bases and J by 3 bases, with 15 bases left in between. Germline V gives CDR1 SGHKS, CDR2 YYEKEE (reference sequence). This CDR3 comprises 14 residues. Written as DNA, the CDR3 is TGTGCCAGCAGATGGGAGGTTACCGTCTACGAGCAGTACTTC. Protein: CASRWEVTVYEQYF.

The chain recombines TRBV19 with TRBJ2-1; 13 bases are a match to TRBD2. CDR3 size: 17 residues. Germline lookup yields CDR1 LNHDA and CDR2 SQIVND (reference sequence). Trimming at V came to 9 bases and at J to 7 bases, leaving 15 bases not matched to a gene. CDR3 amino acids: CASTKLILAGGPNEQFF. CDR3 sequence (DNA): TGTGCCAGCACTAAACTCATACTAGCGGGGGGGCCGAATGAGCAGTTCTTC.

The chain joins TRBV19 to TRBJ1-1, with TRBD1 matching 10 bases. The junction had 7 bases not matched to a gene; V was cut back by 6 bases and J by 3 bases. This CDR3 has 15 amino acids. The germline V gene encodes CDR1 LNHDA and CDR2 SQIVND (reference sequence). The CDR3 DNA sequence: TGTGCCAGTAGCGCGACAGGGGGCGGTTACACTGAAGCTTTCTTT. Protein product: CASSATGGGYTEAFF.

The rearrangement uses TRBV29-1 and TRBJ2-3; no definite D call. Germline CDR1 SQVTM, CDR2 ANQGSEA. The length of the CDR3 is 12 residues. Trimming shortened V by 2 bases and J by 4 bases, and 7 bases separated the two germline ends. The CDR3 region has the DNA TGCAGCGTTGAACGTTGGCCAGATACGCAGTATTTT. Translation: CSVERWPDTQYF.

V usage is TRBV7-2 and J usage is TRBJ1-4; the D is unclear. CDR1 SGHTA and CDR2 FQGNSA come from the germline V gene. There are 15 residues in the CDR3. The V end was cut by 8 bases, the J end by 5 bases, with 18 bases between. CDR3 in DNA: TGTGCCAGCCGGCCCCCTTCCAGCGGGAATGAAAAACTGTTTTTT. This translates into CASRPPSSGNEKLFF.

The genes are TRBV9 and TRBJ1-4; D might be TRBD1 (5 bases). The V and J ends lost 3 bases and 8 bases respectively, with 17 bases between them. Per germline, CDR1 SGDLS and CDR2 YYNGEE. CDR3 length: 15 amino acids. The CDR3 spells CASSEYGGNGEKLFF. The CDR3 nucleotides read TGTGCCAGCAGCGAATACGGGGGGAACGGGGAAAAACTGTTTTTT.

The chain employs TRBV7-2 and TRBJ2-5, with D possibly matching TRBD2 (6 bases). Germline V CDR1 and CDR2: SGHTA, FQGNSA. The CDR3 totals 14 residues. V lost 5 bases and J lost 5, with 15 bases in between. This chain's CDR3 is CASSISGPRETQYF. The CDR3 DNA reads as TGTGCCAGCAGCATTAGCGGCCCCAGGGAGACCCAGTACTTC.

This clone was detected many times. This sample also contains other DNA sequences that code for the same CDR3. The chain joins TRBV18 to TRBJ1-1; D remains ambiguous. Trimming took 4 bases from V and 3 from J, leaving 6 bases between them. The CDR3 length is 12 residues. The V gene's germline CDR1 is KGHSH and CDR2 LQKENI. In DNA form, the CDR3 reads TGTGCCAGCTCACAGCTAGACACTGAAGCTTTCTTT. Protein sequence: CASSQLDTEAFF.

CDR3 in DNA: TGTGCCAGCAGTGAAGGGGTTAGCGGCACAGATACGCAGTATTTT. Protein: CASSEGVSGTDTQYF. The V and J genes are TRBV2 and TRBJ2-3, with a tentative D call TRBD2 (5 bases). In germline, CDR1 is SNHLY, CDR2 FYNNEI. This CDR3 has 15 amino acids. Trimming took off 1 base at V and 1 base at J, with 9 bases between the two ends.

The CDR3 sequence: CAWKGQGASNQPQHF. DNA of the CDR3: TGTGCCTGGAAAGGACAGGGGGCCAGCAATCAGCCCCAGCATTTT. The chain links TRBV30 to TRBJ1-5; TRBD1 matches 11 bases. The CDR3 spans 15 residues. Trimming removed 4 bases from V and 1 base from J; junction bases left unmatched: 3. Germline V gene lookup returns CDR1 GTSNPN and CDR2 SVGIG (reference sequence).

This sequence joins TRBV5-1 and TRBJ1-1, with 10 positions matching TRBD1. This CDR3 contains 16 residues. J lost 7 bases, V lost 0 bases, and 9 bases had no gene match. Germline V gives CDR1 SGHRS, CDR2 YFSETQ. The chain's CDR3 is CASSLGQGAIESEAFF. The CDR3 DNA reads as TGCGCCAGCAGCTTGGGACAGGGGGCAATTGAGAGTGAAGCTTTCTTT.

The chain uses TRBV19 and TRBJ2-7, with 7 bases that match TRBD1. In germline, CDR1 is LNHDA, CDR2 SQIVND (reference sequence). The J segment lost 3 bases and the V segment lost 5 bases, leaving 7 bases of the junction unmatched. The length of the CDR3 is 14 residues. CDR3 bases: TGTGCCAGTAGTTCTATCGACAGGGTCTACGAGCAGTACTTC. Amino acids: CASSSIDRVYEQYF. The variable domain in full, completed from reference TRBV19 and TRBJ2-7, reads DGGITQSPKYLFRKEGQNVTLSCEQNLNHDAMYWYRQDPGQGLRLIYYSQIVNDFQKGDIAEGYSVSREKKESFPLTVTSAQKNPTAFYLCASSSIDRVYEQYFGPGTRLTVT.

This chain connects TRBV9 to TRBJ1-2; 7 bases map to TRBD1. The CDR3 totals 12 residues. With 4 bases clipped from V and 6 bases from J, the junction kept 3 bases outside the gene matches. Germline CDR1 and CDR2: SGDLS and YYNGEE. This chain's CDR3 is CASSITGDGYTF. CDR3 in DNA: TGTGCCAGCAGCATCACAGGGGATGGCTACACCTTC.

This rearrangement joins TRBV5-1 to TRBJ2-5; D unresolved. The germline gives CDR1 SGHRS, CDR2 YFSETQ. This CDR3 has 12 amino acids. Trimming cost V 0 bases and J 4 bases, with 4 bases left between them. The chain's CDR3 is CASSLARETQYF. CDR3 DNA: TGCGCCAGCAGCTTGGCCCGAGAGACCCAGTACTTC.